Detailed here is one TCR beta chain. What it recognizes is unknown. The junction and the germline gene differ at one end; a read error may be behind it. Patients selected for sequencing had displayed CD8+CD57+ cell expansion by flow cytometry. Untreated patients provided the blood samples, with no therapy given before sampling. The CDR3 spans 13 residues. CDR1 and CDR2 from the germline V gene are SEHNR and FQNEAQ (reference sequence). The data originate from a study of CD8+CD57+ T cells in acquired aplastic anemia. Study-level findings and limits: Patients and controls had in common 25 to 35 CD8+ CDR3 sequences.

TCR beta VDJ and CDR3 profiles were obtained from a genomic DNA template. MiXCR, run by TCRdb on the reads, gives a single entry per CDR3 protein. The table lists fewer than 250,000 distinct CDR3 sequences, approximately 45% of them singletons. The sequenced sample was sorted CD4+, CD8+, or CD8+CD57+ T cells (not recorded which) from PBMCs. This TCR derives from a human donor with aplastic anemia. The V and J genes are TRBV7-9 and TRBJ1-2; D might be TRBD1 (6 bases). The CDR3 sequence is CASSPHGGRTYTF. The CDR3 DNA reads TGCGCCAGCAGCCCCCATGGGGGGCGCACCTACACCTTC.